Listed below are T cell receptor beta chains from one sample, sequenced in a study of blood T cell repertoires in COVID-19. Using immunoSEQ multiplex PCR, the repertoire was profiled, and TCRdb retains in-frame clones only, with some absent. Among some 150,000 clones listed, 85% to 90% were seen once. The source material was peripheral blood. The receptors shown here come from a woman aged 55 to 70 with active COVID-19. CDR3s include the opening cysteine and the closing phenylalanine or tryptophan. D genes are given only for firm matches.

CDR3nt | CDR3aa | d_gene | j_gene | v_gene
TGTGCCAGTAGTAGAGGTCAGAACTCTGGAAACACCATATATTTT | CASSRGQNSGNTIYF | . | TRBJ1-3 | TRBV19
TGTGCCAGCAGTTTAAGGGGGCCTCTGAGCCTGGAGCAGTACTTC | CASSLRGPLSLEQYF | TRBD1 | TRBJ2-7 | TRBV28
TGTGCCAGCAGCTTAGCGGGCCAGCGGTCCCAAGAGACCCAGTACTTC | CASSLAGQRSQETQYF | . | TRBJ2-5 | TRBV7-8
TGTGCCAGTAGTCCACCCCCCGGTGGGGCGGATGGCTACACCTTC | CASSPPPGGADGYTF | . | TRBJ1-2 | TRBV19
TGTGCCAGCAGCCCACAGGCCGGGCGCAATACGCAGTATTTT | CASSPQAGRNTQYF | . | TRBJ2-3 | TRBV3-1/TRBV3-2
TGCGCCAGCAGCCAAGAAGGACTAGCGGGAGGTAGAGAGACCCAGTACTTC | CASSQEGLAGGRETQYF | TRBD2 | TRBJ2-5 | TRBV4-1
TGTGCCAGCAGCCCGACAGGGACAGGGAACTATGGCTACACCTTC | CASSPTGTGNYGYTF | TRBD1 | TRBJ1-2 | TRBV7-3
TGTGCCAGCAGCTCCACTTTAGGGCCACGAGGACTAACGGGCTACACCTTC | CASSSTLGPRGLTGYTF | . | TRBJ1-2 | TRBV6-2/TRBV6-3
TGTGCCAGTGCTCCCGGACAGGTCAACAATGAGCAGTTCTTC | CASAPGQVNNEQFF | TRBD1 | TRBJ2-1 | TRBV19
TGCGCCAGCAGCGCCTCAGGGGGCAACGCGGTAAATGAGCAGTTCTTC | CASSASGGNAVNEQFF | TRBD1 | TRBJ2-1 | TRBV5-1
TGTGCCAGCAGTCGCCTAGCGGGAGCGGGCGAGCAGTACTTC | CASSRLAGAGEQYF | TRBD2 | TRBJ2-7 | TRBV4-2